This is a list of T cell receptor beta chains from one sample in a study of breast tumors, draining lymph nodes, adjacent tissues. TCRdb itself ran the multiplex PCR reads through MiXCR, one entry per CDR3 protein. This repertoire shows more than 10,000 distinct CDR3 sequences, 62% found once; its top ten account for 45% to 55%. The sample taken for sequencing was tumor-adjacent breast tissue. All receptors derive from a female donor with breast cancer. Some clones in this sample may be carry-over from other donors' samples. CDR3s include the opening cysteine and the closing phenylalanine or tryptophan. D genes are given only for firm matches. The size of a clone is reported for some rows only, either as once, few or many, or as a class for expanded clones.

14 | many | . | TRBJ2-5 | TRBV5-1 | CASSLAGIQETQYF | TGCGCCAGCAGCTTGGCCGGGATCCAAGAGACCCAGTACTTC
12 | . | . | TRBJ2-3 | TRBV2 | CASGSSTDSQYF | TGTGCCAGCGGGTCTAGCACAGATTCGCAGTATTTT
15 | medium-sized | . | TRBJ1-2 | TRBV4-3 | CASSPGQFFDYGYTF | TGCGCCAGCAGCCCTGGACAGTTTTTTGACTATGGCTACACCTTC
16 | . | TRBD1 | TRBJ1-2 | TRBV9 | CASSVGTGGMMDGYTF | TGTGCCAGCAGCGTTGGGACAGGGGGGATGATGGATGGCTACACCTTC
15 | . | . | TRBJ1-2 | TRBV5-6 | CASSLGGARDYGYTF | TGTGCCAGCAGCTTGGGAGGGGCGCGGGACTATGGCTACACCTTC
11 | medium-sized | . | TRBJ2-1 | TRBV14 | CASSSGYEQFF | TGTGCCAGCAGTTCAGGGTATGAGCAGTTCTTC
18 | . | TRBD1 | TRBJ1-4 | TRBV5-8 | CASSLSGTGIRANEKLFF | TGTGCCAGCAGCTTGTCCGGGACAGGGATTCGGGCTAATGAAAAACTGTTTTTT
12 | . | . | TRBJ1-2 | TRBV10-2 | CASSGANYGYTF | TGCGCCAGCTCCGGGGCTAACTATGGCTACACCTTC
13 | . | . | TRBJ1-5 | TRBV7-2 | CASSRISNQPQHF | TGTGCCAGCAGCCGCATTAGCAATCAGCCCCAGCATTTT
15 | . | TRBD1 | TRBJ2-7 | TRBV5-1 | CASSITGTGVDEQYF | TGCGCCAGCAGCATAACCGGGACAGGGGTTGACGAGCAGTACTTC
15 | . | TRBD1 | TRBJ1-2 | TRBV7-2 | CASSLFGGTGEGYTF | TGTGCCAGCAGCTTATTCGGGGGGACAGGGGAAGGCTACACCTTC
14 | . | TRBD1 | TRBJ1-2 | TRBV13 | CASRIQGANYGYTF | TGTGCCAGCAGAATCCAGGGGGCGAACTATGGCTACACCTTC
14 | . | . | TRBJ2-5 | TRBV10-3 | CAIRSGLDHETQYF | TGTGCCATCAGAAGTGGATTGGATCATGAGACCCAGTACTTC
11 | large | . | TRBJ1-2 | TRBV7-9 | CASSENYGYTF | TGTGCCAGCAGTGAAAACTATGGCTACACCTTC
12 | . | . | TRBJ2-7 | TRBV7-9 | CASSVTGYEQYF | TGTGCCAGCAGCGTCACGGGGTACGAGCAGTACTTC
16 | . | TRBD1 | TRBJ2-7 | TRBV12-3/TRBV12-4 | CASRGFGQGPNNEQYF | TGTGCCAGCAGGGGGTTTGGACAGGGCCCAAACAACGAGCAGTACTTC
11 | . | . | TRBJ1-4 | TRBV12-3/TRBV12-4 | CASGQNEKLFF | TGTGCCAGCGGCCAAAACGAAAAACTGTTTTTT
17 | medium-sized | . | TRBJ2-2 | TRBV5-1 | CASSFNIDRMNTGELFF | TGCGCCAGCAGCTTCAACATTGACAGAATGAACACCGGGGAGCTGTTTTTT
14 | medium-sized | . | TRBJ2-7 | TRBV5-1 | CASSLGTATYEQYF | TGCGCCAGCAGCTTGGGGACAGCGACCTACGAGCAGTACTTC
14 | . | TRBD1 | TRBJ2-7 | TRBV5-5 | CASHGTGSSYEQYF | TGTGCCAGCCACGGGACAGGGAGCTCCTACGAGCAGTACTTC
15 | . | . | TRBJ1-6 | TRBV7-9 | CASSLSGAYNSPLHF | TGCGCCAGCAGCTTGAGTGGGGCCTATAATTCACCCCTCCACTTT
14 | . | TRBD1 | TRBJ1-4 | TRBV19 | CASSPGTGPEKLFF | TGTGCCAGTAGTCCCGGGACAGGGCCAGAAAAACTGTTTTTT
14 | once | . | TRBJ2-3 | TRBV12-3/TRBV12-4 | CASLGPLRTDTQYF | TGTGCCAGCCTCGGGCCGTTACGCACAGATACGCAGTATTTT
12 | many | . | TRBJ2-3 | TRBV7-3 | CASSPPSDTQYF | TGTGCCAGCAGCCCTCCCTCAGATACGCAGTATTTT
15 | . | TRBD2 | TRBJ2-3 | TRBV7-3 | CASSLRGGSTDTQYF | TGTGCCAGCAGCTTAAGGGGCGGGAGTACAGATACGCAGTATTTT
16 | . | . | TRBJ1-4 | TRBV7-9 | CASSFQDLLGDEKLFF | TGTGCCAGCAGCTTTCAAGACTTGTTGGGGGATGAAAAACTGTTTTTT
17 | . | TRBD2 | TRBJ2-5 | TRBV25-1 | CASSESLSGGAGETQYF | TGTGCCAGCAGTGAATCTCTTAGCGGGGGGGCCGGTGAGACCCAGTACTTC
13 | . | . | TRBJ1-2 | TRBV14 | CASSQMGLTGYTF | TGTGCCAGCAGCCAAATGGGTTTGACCGGCTACACCTTC
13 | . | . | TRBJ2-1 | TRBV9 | CASSAGQYNEQFF | TGTGCCAGCAGCGCTGGACAGTACAATGAGCAGTTCTTC
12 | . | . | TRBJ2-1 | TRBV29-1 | CSVEGVIREQFF | TGCAGCGTTGAAGGGGTTATCCGGGAGCAGTTCTTC
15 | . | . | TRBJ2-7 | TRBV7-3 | CASSLRQGGPYEQYF | TGTGCCAGCAGCCTACGCCAAGGGGGTCCCTACGAGCAGTACTTC
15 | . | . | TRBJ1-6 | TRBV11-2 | CASSLDGDDNSPLHF | TGTGCCAGCAGCTTAGATGGGGACGATAATTCACCCCTCCACTTT
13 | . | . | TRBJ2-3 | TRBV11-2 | CASSLDQGMAQYF | TGTGCCAGCAGCTTAGACCAGGGGATGGCGCAGTATTTT
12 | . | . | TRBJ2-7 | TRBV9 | CASSPSGYEQYF | TGTGCCAGCAGCCCAAGTGGGTACGAGCAGTACTTC
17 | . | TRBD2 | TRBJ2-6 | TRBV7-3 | CASSLGGGGSGANLLTF | TGTGCCAGCAGCTTAGGGGGCGGGGGGTCTGGGGCCAACCTCCTGACTTTC
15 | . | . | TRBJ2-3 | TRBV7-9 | CAGSLLTVLGDTQYF | TGTGCCGGCAGTTTACTAACGGTGTTAGGAGATACGCAGTATTTT
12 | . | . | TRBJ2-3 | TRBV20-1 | CSATGPADTQYF | TGCAGTGCTACCGGGCCTGCGGATACGCAGTATTTT
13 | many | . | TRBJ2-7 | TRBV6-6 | CATTEVVGHEQYF | TGTGCCACCACCGAGGTGGTGGGTCACGAGCAGTACTTC
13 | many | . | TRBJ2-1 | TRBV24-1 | CATSDDERREQFF | TGTGCCACCAGTGACGATGAGAGGAGGGAGCAGTTCTTC
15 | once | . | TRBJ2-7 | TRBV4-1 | CASSQEQIYGYEQYF | TGCGCCAGCAGCCAAGAACAGATTTATGGCTACGAGCAGTACTTC
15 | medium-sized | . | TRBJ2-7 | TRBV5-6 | CASSPALGISYEQYF | TGTGCCAGCAGCCCGGCGTTGGGGATCTCCTACGAGCAGTACTTC
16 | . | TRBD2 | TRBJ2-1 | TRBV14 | CASSQAREFSYNEQFF | TGTGCCAGCAGCCAAGCGCGGGAGTTCTCCTACAATGAGCAGTTCTTC
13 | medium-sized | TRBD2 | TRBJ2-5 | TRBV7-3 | CASSLGLAGSRYF | TGTGCCAGCAGCCTTGGACTAGCGGGGTCCAGGTACTTC
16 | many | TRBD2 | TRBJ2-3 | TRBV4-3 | CASSQGLAGGSSTQYF | TGCGCCAGCAGCCAAGGACTAGCGGGAGGTTCCTCTACGCAGTATTTT
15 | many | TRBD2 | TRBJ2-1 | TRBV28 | CASSEAGGPKDEQFF | TGTGCCAGCAGTGAAGCGGGAGGGCCGAAGGATGAGCAGTTCTTC
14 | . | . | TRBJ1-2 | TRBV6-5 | CASRKRERTYGYTF | TGTGCCAGCAGGAAGCGGGAGCGGACCTATGGCTACACCTTC
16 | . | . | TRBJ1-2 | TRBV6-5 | CASSYTGPDPSNGYTF | TGTGCCAGCAGTTATACCGGCCCGGACCCCTCCAACGGCTACACCTTC
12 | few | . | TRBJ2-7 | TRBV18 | CASSPEGYEQYF | TGTGCCAGCTCACCAGAGGGGTACGAGCAGTACTTC
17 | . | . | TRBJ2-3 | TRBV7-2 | CASSPRIAGSGTDTQYF | TGTGCCAGCAGCCCACGAATCGCGGGGAGTGGCACAGATACGCAGTATTTT
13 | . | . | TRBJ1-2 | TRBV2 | CASSERDRGGYTF | TGTGCCAGCAGTGAACGTGACAGAGGGGGCTACACCTTC
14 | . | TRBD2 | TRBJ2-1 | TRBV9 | CASSLARDYNEQSF | TGTGCCAGCAGCCTCGCGAGGGACTACAATGAGCAGTCCTTC
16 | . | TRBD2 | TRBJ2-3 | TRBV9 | CASSGTSGMATDTQYF | TGTGCCAGCAGCGGAACTAGCGGGATGGCCACAGATACGCAGTATTTT
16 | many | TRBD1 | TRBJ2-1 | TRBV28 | CASSSSRGRGYNEQFF | TGTGCCAGCAGTTCCAGCAGGGGGCGCGGGTACAATGAGCAGTTCTTC
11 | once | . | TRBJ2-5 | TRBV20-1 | CSVPWRETQSF | TGCAGTGTGCCGTGGCGAGAGACCCAGTCCTTC
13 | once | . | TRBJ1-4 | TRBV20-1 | CSANAGPLEKLFF | TGCAGTGCCAACGCGGGCCCCCTTGAAAAACTGTTTTTT
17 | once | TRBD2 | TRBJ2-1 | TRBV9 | CASSHPIDSGGPNEQFF | TGTGCCAGCAGCCACCCGATAGATAGCGGGGGTCCCAATGAGCAGTTCTTC
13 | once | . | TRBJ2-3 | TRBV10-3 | CAISALGLDTQYF | TGTGCCATCAGTGCCCTAGGGCTAGATACGCAGTATTTT
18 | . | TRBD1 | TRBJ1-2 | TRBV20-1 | CSLKPRLDRSILGYGYTF | TGCAGTCTAAAACCACGCTTGGACAGGAGCATCCTTGGCTATGGCTACACCTTC
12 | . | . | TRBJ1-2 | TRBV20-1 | CSAQTANYGYTF | TGCAGTGCGCAGACAGCTAACTATGGCTACACCTTC
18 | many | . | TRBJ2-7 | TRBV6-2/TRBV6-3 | CASSHPTNNQGPSYEQYF | TGTGCCAGCAGTCACCCAACCAATAATCAGGGCCCCTCCTACGAGCAGTACTTC